This T cell receptor (beta chain) was identified during a study of cytomegalovirus exposure and HLA in healthy donors. The V and J ends lost 4 bases and 6 bases, in that order; junction bases with no gene match: 4. Germline V lookup: CDR1 MNHNY, CDR2 SVGAGI (reference sequence). The CDR3 consists of 13 residues. Details on this clone: The antigen is undetermined.

The PCR employed 60 Vbeta primers together with 13 Jbeta primers. Method: immunoSEQ multiplex PCR; TCRdb's copy keeps in-frame clones and lacks some. The sample consists of roughly 160,000 clones, roughly 80% of them appearing once. Study results and caveats: Analysis was carried out at a later point, and it linked a missense DCLRE1C variant to TCR beta V- and J-gene trimming.

The chain is built from TRBV6-6 and TRBJ1-2, with TRBD1 matching over 8 bases. The receptor was isolated from a woman between 50 and 59 years old in good health and CMV-seronegative. Sequenced sample: PBMCs. For the CDR3, the DNA is TGTGCCAGCAGTTGGACAGGGAGGGATGGCTACACCTTC. Translation: CASSWTGRDGYTF.